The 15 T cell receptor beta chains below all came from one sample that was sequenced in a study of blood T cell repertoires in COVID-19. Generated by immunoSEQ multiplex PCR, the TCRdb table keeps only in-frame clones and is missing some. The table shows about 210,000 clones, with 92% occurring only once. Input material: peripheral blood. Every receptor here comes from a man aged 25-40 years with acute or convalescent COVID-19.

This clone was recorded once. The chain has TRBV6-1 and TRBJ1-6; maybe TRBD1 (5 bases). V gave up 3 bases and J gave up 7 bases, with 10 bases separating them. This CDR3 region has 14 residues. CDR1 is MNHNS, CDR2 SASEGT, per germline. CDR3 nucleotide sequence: TGTGCCAGCAGTGACGGCAGGGCGAATTCACCCCTCCACTTT. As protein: CASSDGRANSPLHF.

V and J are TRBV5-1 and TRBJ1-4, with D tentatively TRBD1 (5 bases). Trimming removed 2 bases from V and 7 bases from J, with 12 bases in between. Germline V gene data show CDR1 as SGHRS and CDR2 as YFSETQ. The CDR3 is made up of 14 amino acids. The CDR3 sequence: CASSLGVDGEKLFF. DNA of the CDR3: TGCGCCAGCAGCTTAGGGGTCGACGGTGAAAAACTGTTTTTT.

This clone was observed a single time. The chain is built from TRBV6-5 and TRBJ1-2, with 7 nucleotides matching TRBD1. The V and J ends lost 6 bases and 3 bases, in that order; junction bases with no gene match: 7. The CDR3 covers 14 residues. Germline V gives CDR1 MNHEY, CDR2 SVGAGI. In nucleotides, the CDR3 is TGTGCCAGCAGGTCCGGGACAGTCGACTATGGCTACACCTTC. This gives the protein CASRSGTVDYGYTF.

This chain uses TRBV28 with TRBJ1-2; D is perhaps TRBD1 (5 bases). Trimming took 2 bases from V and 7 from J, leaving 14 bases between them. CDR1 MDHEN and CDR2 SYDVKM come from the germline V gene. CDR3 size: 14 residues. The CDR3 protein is CASSLPRVQGGYTF. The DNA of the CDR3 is TGTGCCAGCAGTTTACCTCGGGTTCAGGGTGGCTACACCTTC.

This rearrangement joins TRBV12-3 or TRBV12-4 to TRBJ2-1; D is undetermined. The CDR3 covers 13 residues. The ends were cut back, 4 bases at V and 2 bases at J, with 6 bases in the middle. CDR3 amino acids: CASSSVPYNEQFF. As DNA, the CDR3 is TGTGCCAGCAGTTCCGTTCCCTACAATGAGCAGTTCTTC.

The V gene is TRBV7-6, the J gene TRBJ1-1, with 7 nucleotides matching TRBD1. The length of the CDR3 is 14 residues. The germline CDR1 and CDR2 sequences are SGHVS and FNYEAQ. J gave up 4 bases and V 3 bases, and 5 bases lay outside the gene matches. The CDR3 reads CASSLGAGGTEAFF. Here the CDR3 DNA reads TGTGCCAGCAGCTTGGGCGCAGGGGGCACTGAAGCTTTCTTT.

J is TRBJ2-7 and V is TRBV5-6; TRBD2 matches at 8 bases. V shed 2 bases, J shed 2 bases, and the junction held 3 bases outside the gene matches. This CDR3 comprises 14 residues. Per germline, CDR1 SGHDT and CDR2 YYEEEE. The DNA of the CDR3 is TGTGCCAGCAGCTTAAAGGGACTAGCCTACGAGCAGTACTTC. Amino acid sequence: CASSLKGLAYEQYF.

CDR3 in amino acids: CASSYYLQGDRSYNEQFF. The CDR3 bases are TGCGCCAGCAGCTACTACCTACAGGGGGACAGATCCTACAATGAGCAGTTCTTC. The chain combines TRBV5-1 with TRBJ2-1, with 8 bases aligning to TRBD1. This CDR3 has 18 residues. The germline gives CDR1 SGHRS, CDR2 YFSETQ. With V trimmed by 3 bases and J by 1 base, 12 bases remained unmatched.

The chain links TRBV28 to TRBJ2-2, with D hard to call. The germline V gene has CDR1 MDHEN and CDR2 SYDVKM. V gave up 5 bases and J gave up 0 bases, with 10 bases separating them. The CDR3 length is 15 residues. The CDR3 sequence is CASSPYRTNTGELFF. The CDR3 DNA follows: TGTGCCAGCAGTCCTTACAGAACGAACACCGGGGAGCTGTTTTTT.

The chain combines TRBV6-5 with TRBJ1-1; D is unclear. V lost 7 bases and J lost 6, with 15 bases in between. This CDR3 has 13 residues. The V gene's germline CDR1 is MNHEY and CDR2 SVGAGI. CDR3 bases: TGTGCCAGCACCTTCGCGGGTAGGTCTGAAGCTTTCTTT. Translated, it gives CASTFAGRSEAFF.

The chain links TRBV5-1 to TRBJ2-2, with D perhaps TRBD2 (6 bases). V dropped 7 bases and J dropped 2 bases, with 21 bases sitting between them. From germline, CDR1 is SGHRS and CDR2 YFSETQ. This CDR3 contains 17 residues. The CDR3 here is CASSLWMSGANTGELFF. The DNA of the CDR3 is TGCGCCAGCTCACTTTGGATGTCGGGAGCTAACACCGGGGAGCTGTTTTTT. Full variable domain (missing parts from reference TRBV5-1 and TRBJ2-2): KAGVTQTPRYLIKTRGQQVTLSCSPISGHRSVSWYQQTPGQGLQFLFEYFSETQRNKGNFPGRFSGRQFSNSRSEMNVSTLELGDSALYLCASSLWMSGANTGELFFGEGSRLTVL.

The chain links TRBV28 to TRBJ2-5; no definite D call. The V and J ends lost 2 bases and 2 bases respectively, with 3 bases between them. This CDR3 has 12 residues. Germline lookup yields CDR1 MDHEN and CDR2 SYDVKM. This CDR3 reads CASSLRQETQYF. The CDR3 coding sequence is TGTGCCAGCAGTTTACGGCAAGAGACCCAGTACTTC.

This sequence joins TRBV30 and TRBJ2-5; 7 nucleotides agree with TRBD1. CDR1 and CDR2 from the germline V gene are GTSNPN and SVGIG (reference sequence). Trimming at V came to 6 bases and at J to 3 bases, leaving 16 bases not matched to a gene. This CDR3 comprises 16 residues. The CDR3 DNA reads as TGTGCCTGTAAACCGGGACAGTATCATTCGGAAGAGACCCAGTACTTC. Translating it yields CACKPGQYHSEETQYF.

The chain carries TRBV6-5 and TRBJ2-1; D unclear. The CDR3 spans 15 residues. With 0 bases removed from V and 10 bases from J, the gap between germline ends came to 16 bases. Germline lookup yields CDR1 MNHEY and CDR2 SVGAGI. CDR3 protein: CASSYSAGGEREQFF. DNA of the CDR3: TGTGCCAGCAGTTACTCGGCCGGCGGCGAACGGGAGCAGTTCTTC.

CDR3 in DNA: TGTGCCAGCAGCTTAGTTCACGGGGACGAGCAGTACTTC. Protein sequence: CASSLVHGDEQYF. The chain recombines TRBV7-8 with TRBJ2-7; D may be TRBD2 (5 bases). The CDR3 covers 13 residues. Trimming took 1 base from V and 5 from J, leaving 9 bases between them. Looked up from germline, CDR1 is SGHVS and CDR2 is FQNEAQ.